This T cell receptor beta chain was recorded in a study of STAT5B mutations in CD4+ large granular lymphocyte leukemia (dated by TCRdb to 2021 to 2024). Study-wide context: Among the healthy controls, the CDR3 'QG' motif was associated with a particular HLA allele. Flow cytometry on FACSCanto II or FACSVerse confirmed that purified fractions exceeded 95% purity among lymphocytes. The study compared the TCRbeta repertoires of patients with CD4+ T-cell large granular lymphocyte leukemia against those of healthy blood donors.

Remarks on this clone: Its specific antigen is unknown. Base quality data are lacking; no much larger clone is found one base away.

TCRbeta rearrangements were sequenced from genomic DNA using the immunoSEQ assay at survey resolution. Processing in the source paper ran as follows. In the TCR sequencing data, the lowest productive clonotype frequency that could be detected was 2.59 x 10-5. Analyses included only productive TCRbeta rearrangements, meaning complete and in-frame sequences. Simpson clonality, calculated in the immunoSEQ Analyzer version 3.0, was used as the measure of sample clonality. Based on frequency, clones were grouped as very rare, small, medium, large (1-20%) or hyperexpanded (>20%). Generation probabilities were estimated with OLGA 1.2.3, V-gene circos plots were made with VDJtools, specificities were searched in VDJdb, and CDR3 motifs were identified with GLIPH. This immuneACCESS table, as held by TCRdb, lists in-frame sequences with V and J called but not all clones. Of the missing ones, under half trace to an unresolved V gene in checked studies; the others have no known cause. V and J calls and clone size are copied from that table; D and trimming were computed from the DNA. The table for this sample lists some 45,000 clones; approximately 83% of them were counted only once. About 2.8% of the sample is held by the ten biggest clonotypes.

Study-level results and caveats: The main leukemic clonotypes were found to be private to each patient, although 25% to 30% of the main leukemic clonotypes were detected at low frequency in the non-leukemic repertoires of other patients. Enrichment of TRBV06-family usage was observed among the top patient clones (8/27) relative to healthy controls (2/35). Compared with healthy CD4+ repertoires, CD4-sorted patient repertoires appeared more clonal, and this difference remained even after the putative leukemic clones were removed. The data were not HLA-matched, and the relatively small sample size could explain the higher clonality seen in CD4+ compared with CD8+ T-LGLL.

The CDR3 holds 13 amino acids from the cysteine to the phenylalanine. Just CDR3 DNA is preserved here, 39 bases in frame from base 1. The germline V gene gives CDR1 as MNHNS and CDR2 as SASEGT. V lost 4 bases and J lost 7 bases; the stretch between them is 11 bases long. Buffy coats from roughly 40 blood donors, supplied by the Finnish Red Cross blood service, were used as healthy controls. All TCR-sequenced material derived from peripheral blood: patient blood samples and healthy donor buffy coats. Ficoll-Hypaque gradient centrifugation was used to isolate peripheral blood mononuclear cells. Magnetic purification was used to isolate CD4+ cells from the buffy coats of the healthy controls. The Gentra Puregene Cell and Tissue kit was used for genomic DNA extraction, and quantification was performed on a Qubit 2.0 fluorometer.

The source is a human donor in good health. The rearranged segments are TRBV6-1 and TRBJ1-5, with the D gene not clear enough to name. Sequencing used CD4+ T cells from blood buffy coats. DNA sequence: TGTGCCAGCAGTGGTTCAGAAAGACAGCCCCAGCATTTT. It is translated as CASSGSERQPQHF.